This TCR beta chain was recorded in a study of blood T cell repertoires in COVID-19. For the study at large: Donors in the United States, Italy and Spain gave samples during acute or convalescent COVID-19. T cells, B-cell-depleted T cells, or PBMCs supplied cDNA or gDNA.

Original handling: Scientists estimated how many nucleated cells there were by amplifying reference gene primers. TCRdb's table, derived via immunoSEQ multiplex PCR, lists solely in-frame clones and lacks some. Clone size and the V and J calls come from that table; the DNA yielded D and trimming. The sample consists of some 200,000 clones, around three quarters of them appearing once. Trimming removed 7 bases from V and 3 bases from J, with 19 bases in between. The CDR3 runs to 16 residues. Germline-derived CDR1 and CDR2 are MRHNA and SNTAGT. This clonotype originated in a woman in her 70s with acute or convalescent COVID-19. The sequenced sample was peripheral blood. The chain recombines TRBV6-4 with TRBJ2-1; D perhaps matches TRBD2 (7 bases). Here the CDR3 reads CASKREGVLDYNEQFF. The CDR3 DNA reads TGTGCCAGCAAAAGGGAGGGGGTCCTAGACTACAATGAGCAGTTCTTC.